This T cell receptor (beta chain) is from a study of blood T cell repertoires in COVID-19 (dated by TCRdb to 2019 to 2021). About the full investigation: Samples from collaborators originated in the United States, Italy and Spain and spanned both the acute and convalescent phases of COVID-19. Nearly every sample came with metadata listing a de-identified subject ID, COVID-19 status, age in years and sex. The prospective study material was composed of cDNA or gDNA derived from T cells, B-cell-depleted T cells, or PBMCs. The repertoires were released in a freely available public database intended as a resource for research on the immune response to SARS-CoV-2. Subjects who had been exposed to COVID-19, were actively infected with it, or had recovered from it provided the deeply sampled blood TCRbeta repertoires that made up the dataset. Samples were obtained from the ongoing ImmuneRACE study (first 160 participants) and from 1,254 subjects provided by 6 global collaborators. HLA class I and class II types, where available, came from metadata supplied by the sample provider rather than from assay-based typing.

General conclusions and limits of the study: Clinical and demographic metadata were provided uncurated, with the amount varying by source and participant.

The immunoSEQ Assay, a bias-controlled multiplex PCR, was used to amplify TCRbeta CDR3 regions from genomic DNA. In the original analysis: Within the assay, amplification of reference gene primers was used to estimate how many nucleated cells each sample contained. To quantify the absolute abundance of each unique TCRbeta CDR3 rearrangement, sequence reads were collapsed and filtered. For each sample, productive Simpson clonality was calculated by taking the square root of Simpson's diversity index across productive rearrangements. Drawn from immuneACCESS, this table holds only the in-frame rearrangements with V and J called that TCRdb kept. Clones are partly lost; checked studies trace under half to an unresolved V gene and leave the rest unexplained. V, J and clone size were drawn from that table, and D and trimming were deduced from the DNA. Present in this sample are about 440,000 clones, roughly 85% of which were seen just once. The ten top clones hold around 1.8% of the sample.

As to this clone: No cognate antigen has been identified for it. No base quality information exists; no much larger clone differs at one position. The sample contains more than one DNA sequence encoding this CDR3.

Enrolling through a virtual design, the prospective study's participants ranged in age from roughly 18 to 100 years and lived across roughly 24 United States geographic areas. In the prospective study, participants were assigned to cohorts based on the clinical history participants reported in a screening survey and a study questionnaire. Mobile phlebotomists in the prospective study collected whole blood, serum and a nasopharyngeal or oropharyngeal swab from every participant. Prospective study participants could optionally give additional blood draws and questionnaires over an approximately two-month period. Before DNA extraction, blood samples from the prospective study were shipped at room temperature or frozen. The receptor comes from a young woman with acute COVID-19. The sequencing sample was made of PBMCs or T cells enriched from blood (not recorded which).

The bases are TGTGCCAGCAGCGTGGGGGACAGGGTGACTGAAGCTTTCTTT. Its protein is CASSVGDRVTEAFF. The chain uses TRBV9 and TRBJ1-1, with 9 bases in between that match TRBD1. The germline V gene specifies SGDLS as CDR1 and YYNGEE as CDR2. The cysteine opens and the phenylalanine closes a CDR3 of 14 amino acids. The CDR3 DNA has 42 bases and is translated from base 1. Trimmed from V: 2 bases; trimmed from J: 5 bases; junction bases lacking a gene match: 4.